This entry describes one T cell receptor beta chain. It lacks a known antigen. No much larger clone is present one base from it, and per-base qualities are unavailable. V is shortened by 0 bases, J by 4 bases, and the region joining them spans 12 bases. From the germline V gene, CDR1 is MNHEY and CDR2 is SVGAGI. From the cysteine up to the phenylalanine, the CDR3 has a length of 15 residues. Only the CDR3 portion is preserved as DNA: 45 bases, with reading frame beginning at the first base. The data stem from a study of CD8 T cells in Susac syndrome (dated by TCRdb to about 2019). In terms of the full investigation: The study used repertoire sequencing to test whether antigen drove CD8+ T cell activation and differentiation in Susac syndrome. The study compared CD8+ T cell repertoire clonality among about a dozen healthy donors, approximately 14 Susac syndrome patients and approximately 16 multiple sclerosis patients. The paper's findings and limits, for the study overall: The study acknowledged that relatively few individuals were included in the TCR sequencing and HLA analysis.

Peripheral blood CD8+ and CD4+ T cells from healthy donors, Susac syndrome patients and multiple sclerosis patients were profiled by high-throughput TCR beta sequencing. Healthy donors were age- and sex-matched controls. Bulk CD8+ and CD4+ T cells were purified by magnetic negative isolation, while CD8+ TEMRA cells were enriched using FACS. Blood was collected in EDTA tubes and processed within 24 hours, with PBMCs isolated through density gradient centrifugation. PBMCs intended for TCR sequencing were cryopreserved in liquid nitrogen and were subsequently thawed in a 37 degrees C water bath. Purity of sorted or isolated CD4+, CD8+ and CD8+ TEMRA cells was at least 90%. RNA was extracted with the RNeasy kit and about 0.5 to 1 ug was reverse transcribed using random hexamers. TCR beta CDR3 regions were amplified with the immunoSEQ multiplex PCR assay covering 54 Vbeta and 13 Jbeta segments. Bias from PCR amplification was corrected by using a synthetic template baseline for primer optimization and for computational correction. The study's own analysis went as follows. Reads were assigned to V, D and J genes according to IMGT and analyzed in immunoSEQ Analyzer, with only productive sequences retained. Clonality was computed as one minus Shannon entropy normalized by log2 of the number of productive unique sequences. For each patient and control, public and private clones were evaluated among the 100 most prevalent clones. Clones were defined as Susac-specific if absent from the healthy and MS cohorts, from over a thousand published viral clones and from other ImmuneACCESS disease sequences. The raw public data were reprocessed by TCRdb itself: fastp quality trimming at Q25, MiXCR clonotype calling, in-frame beta chains only. Rows are combined by CDR3 protein, so each entry shows the most common genes and DNA. The V and J calls and clone size are TCRdb's, not the authors'. Here the sample has 50,000 to 65,000 distinct CDR3 sequences; approximately 92% occur a single time. The ten largest clones take up approximately 0.18% of the sample.

This sequence originates from a human donor in good health. The rearranged segments are TRBV6-5 and TRBJ1-1, with the D segment identity uncertain. The sample was CD8+ T cells from PBMCs. The CDR3: CASSYSKGIGTEAFF. Here is the DNA: TGTGCCAGCAGTTACTCGAAAGGTATCGGCACTGAAGCTTTCTTT.